The 25 T cell receptor beta chains below were found in one sample sequenced in a study of OX40 agonist ivuxolimab in advanced cancers. Data came from immunoSEQ multiplex PCR; TCRdb stores just in-frame clones and leaves some out. The sample contains approximately 130,000 clones, 85% to 95% of which appear only once. The sequencing used CD4+ or CD8+ T cells sorted from blood, collected in a trial of the OX40 agonist ivuxolimab. Every receptor here comes from an adult with an advanced solid tumor such as melanoma, head and neck, liver or kidney cancer.

The rearrangement links TRBV7-2 to TRBJ1-1; TRBD1 matches 7 bases. The CDR3 covers 13 residues. The V and J ends lost 4 bases and 3 bases, in that order; junction bases with no gene match: 2. Looked up from germline, CDR1 is SGHTA and CDR2 is FQGNSA. The chain's CDR3 is CASSSRGHTEAFF. The CDR3 DNA reads TGTGCCAGCAGCTCGAGGGGGCACACTGAAGCTTTCTTT.

V gene TRBV25-1 combines with J gene TRBJ2-2; D is possibly TRBD1 (7 bases). The V end lost 3 bases, the J end lost 6 bases, and 11 bases lay between the germline ends. The CDR3 contains 14 residues. Germline values: CDR1 MGHDK, CDR2 SYGVNS. The CDR3 here is CASSDPRGAGELFF. The CDR3 DNA is TGTGCCAGCAGTGACCCCAGGGGGGCCGGGGAGCTGTTTTTT.

The gene calls are TRBV11-2 and TRBJ2-4, with 12 bases that match TRBD2. V gave up 4 bases and J gave up 6 bases; unmatched junction bases: 7. The germline gives CDR1 SGHAT, CDR2 FQNNGV. There are 16 residues in the CDR3. This chain's CDR3 is CASSSSSGRAGNIQYF. DNA for the CDR3: TGTGCCAGCAGCTCCTCTAGCGGGAGGGCTGGAAACATTCAGTACTTC.

The gene calls are TRBV18 and TRBJ1-2, with 8 bases that match TRBD1. Germline loops: CDR1 KGHSH, CDR2 LQKENI. The CDR3 has 14 residues. Losses at the gene ends were 3 bases for V and 4 bases for J; bases not matched to a gene: 4. For the CDR3, the DNA is TGTGCCAGCTCACCGGACAGGGTCGGCTATGGCTACACCTTC. Protein: CASSPDRVGYGYTF.

The rearrangement links TRBV21-1 to TRBJ1-2. TRBV21-1 is a pseudogene segment. The CDR3 is 15 amino acids. The CDR3 DNA reads TGTGCCAGCAGCAAAGCCCGGGTCCCTAACTATGGCTACACCTTC. This codes for CASSKARVPNYGYTF.

J is TRBJ2-2 and V is TRBV18; possible D gene TRBD2, 5 bases. The V end was cut by 2 bases, the J end by 5 bases, with 15 bases between. The germline gives CDR1 KGHSH, CDR2 LQKENI. The CDR3 loop spans 16 amino acids. Written as DNA, the CDR3 is TGTGCCAGCTCACCAAGCGGCAGTCGTAAGACCGGGGAGCTGTTTTTT. Its translation: CASSPSGSRKTGELFF.

This chain links TRBV14 with TRBJ2-2, with D maybe TRBD1 (6 bases). The V and J ends lost 0 bases and 4 bases respectively, with 12 bases between them. The CDR3 is 16 residues long. Germline CDR1 is SGHDN and CDR2 is FVKESK. This chain's CDR3 is CASSQERVRGTGELFF. CDR3 coding DNA: TGTGCCAGCAGCCAAGAACGGGTCAGGGGCACCGGGGAGCTGTTTTTT.

By share, this clone counts as medium-sized. The V and J genes are TRBV9 and TRBJ2-1, with a tentative D call TRBD2 (6 bases). CDR3 length equals 15 residues. The germline CDR1 and CDR2 sequences are SGDLS and YYNGEE. Trimming stripped 6 bases from V and 7 bases from J, with 20 bases between. The CDR3 region has the DNA TGTGCCAGCAAAGTGAGACTAGGTGTGGGGAATGAGCAGTTCTTC. Translating gives CASKVRLGVGNEQFF.

This sequence joins TRBV5-1 and TRBJ1-6, with D unclear. V was clipped by 0 bases and J by 7 bases, with 11 bases between them. The CDR3 runs 15 residues. CDR1 is SGHRS and CDR2 is YFSETQ in the germline V gene. The CDR3 spells CASSLAARLNSPLHF. CDR3 DNA sequence: TGCGCCAGCAGCTTGGCCGCCAGATTGAATTCACCCCTCCACTTT.

This clone was seen a few times. The chain uses TRBV6-5 and TRBJ1-4, with unresolved D. Germline CDR1 MNHEY, CDR2 SVGAGI. The CDR3 has 12 residues. V was cut by 3 bases and J by 10 bases, with 9 bases left in between. In nucleotides, the CDR3 is TGTGCCAGCAGTTATTGGGGAGGAAAACTGTTTTTT. Translation: CASSYWGGKLFF.

V and J are TRBV7-2 and TRBJ2-5, with 13 bases that match TRBD2. The CDR3 spans 18 residues. Germline values: CDR1 SGHTA, CDR2 FQGNSA. V trimming: 5 bases; J trimming: 5 bases; junction bases outside the gene matches: 14. The CDR3, as DNA: TGTGCCAGCAGCCCGGAAACCGGGACTAGCGGGACTAGGGAGACCCAGTACTTC. This translates into CASSPETGTSGTRETQYF. Supplemented by reference TRBV7-2 and TRBJ2-5, the full variable domain reads GAGVSQSPSNKVTEKGKDVELRCDPISGHTALYWYRQSLGQGLEFLIYFQGNSAPDKSGLPSDRFSAERTGGSVSTLTIQRTQQEDSAVYLCASSPETGTSGTRETQYFGPGTRLLVL.

This chain connects TRBV28 to TRBJ1-2; a possible D gene is TRBD1 (5 bases). The V and J ends lost 7 bases and 4 bases respectively, with 22 bases between them. CDR3 length equals 16 residues. Germline loops: CDR1 MDHEN, CDR2 SYDVKM. In DNA, the CDR3 is TGTGCCAGCACTCTCCCCGCTGGGGCCACCAGCTATGGCTACACCTTC. Translated, it gives CASTLPAGATSYGYTF.

The chain couples TRBV27 to TRBJ2-5; D is perhaps TRBD1 (6 bases). Trimming removed 3 bases from V and 1 base from J, with 12 bases in between. This CDR3 comprises 15 residues. The germline gives CDR1 MNHEY, CDR2 SMNVEV (reference sequence). In DNA form, the CDR3 reads TGTGCCAGCAGTTTTCAAGGGGGTTTCCAAGAGACCCAGTACTTC. This translates into CASSFQGGFQETQYF.

This chain connects TRBV2 to TRBJ1-2, with 10 positions matching TRBD1. CDR3 length: 15 amino acids. Per germline, CDR1 SNHLY and CDR2 FYNNEI. Germline trimming cut 0 bases from V and 7 bases from J; bases unmatched to any gene: 5. CDR3 residues: CASSEAHDRGPGYTF. The CDR3 nucleotides read TGTGCCAGCAGTGAAGCTCACGACAGGGGGCCTGGCTACACCTTC.

This chain links TRBV4-2 with TRBJ2-5, with D perhaps TRBD2 (6 bases). The assigned J gene may be wrong: the sequence end matches TRBJ2-7 better. The germline V gene encodes CDR1 LGHNA and CDR2 YNFKEQ. The CDR3 contains 16 residues. This chain's CDR3 is CASSQDGDWTAYEQYF. The CDR3 region has the DNA TGTGCCAGCAGCCAAGATGGGGACTGGACTGCCTACGAGCAGTACTTC.

The CDR3 is CASSQVSGSNQPQHF. The DNA for the CDR3 is TGCGCCAGCAGCCAAGTGTCAGGGAGCAATCAGCCCCAGCATTTT. The chain combines TRBV4-3 with TRBJ1-5; possibly TRBD1 for D (5 bases). Germline V lookup: CDR1 LGHNA, CDR2 YSLEER. V lost 1 base and J lost 1, with 8 bases in between. The CDR3 has 15 amino acids.

CDR3 bases: TGTGCCAGTAGTCTCGTACAGGCCAACTATGGCTACACCTTC. This encodes CASSLVQANYGYTF. The chain joins TRBV19 to TRBJ1-2; D is perhaps TRBD1 (5 bases). There are 14 residues in the CDR3. V dropped 5 bases and J dropped 2 bases, with 12 bases sitting between them. Looked up from germline, CDR1 is LNHDA and CDR2 is SQIVND (reference sequence).

This clone was found once. The chain employs TRBV7-2 and TRBJ1-1, with D tentatively TRBD1 (5 bases). This CDR3 has 17 residues. V lost 1 base to trimming and J lost 1 base, with 16 bases between them. Germline CDR1 SGHTA, CDR2 FQGNSA. CDR3 sequence: CASSLELRVGGNTEAFF. The CDR3 DNA reads as TGTGCCAGCAGCTTAGAGCTCAGGGTCGGTGGGAACACTGAAGCTTTCTTT.

The rearrangement links TRBV10-3 to TRBJ2-6; D tentatively reads TRBD1 or TRBD2 (6 bases each). Trimming removed 4 bases at V and 4 bases at J, with 8 bases between. This CDR3 comprises 14 residues. Germline CDR1 is ENHRY and CDR2 is SYGVKD. The CDR3, as DNA: TGTGCCATCAGTGGGGGGGCAGGGGCCAACGTCCTGACTTTC. Its protein is CAISGGAGANVLTF.

DNA of the CDR3: TGTGCCAGCAGCTTAGTTAGCGAGACCCAGTACTTC. Its translation: CASSLVSETQYF. J is TRBJ2-5 and V is TRBV7-2; unclear D gene. V lost 1 base and J lost 5, with 5 bases in between. The CDR3 is 12 amino acids. Germline CDR1 SGHTA, CDR2 FQGNSA.

The chain recombines TRBV11-2 with TRBJ2-3; D possibly matches TRBD1 or TRBD2 (6 bases each). CDR1 is SGHAT and CDR2 is FQNNGV in the germline V gene. V dropped 2 bases and J dropped 1 base, with 13 bases sitting between them. The CDR3 consists of 16 residues. The CDR3 is CASSLFPGGGTDTQYF. The CDR3 coding sequence is TGTGCCAGCAGCTTATTCCCCGGGGGCGGCACAGATACGCAGTATTTT. Looking up the rest from reference TRBV11-2 and TRBJ2-3 gives the full variable domain: EAGVAQSPRYKIIEKRQSVAFWCNPISGHATLYWYQQILGQGPKLLIQFQNNGVVDDSQLPKDRFSAERLKGVDSTLKIQPAKLEDSAVYLCASSLFPGGGTDTQYFGPGTRLTVL.

The chain employs TRBV5-4 and TRBJ2-7; 7 bases are shared with TRBD2. V dropped 3 bases and J dropped 5; count of bases not matched to a gene: 8. The CDR3 spans 14 residues. Per germline, CDR1 SGHNT and CDR2 YYREEE (reference sequence). CDR3 coding DNA: TGTGCCAGCAGCTACTCCGGGACTAAAAACGAGCAGTACTTC. It encodes CASSYSGTKNEQYF.

The rearrangement uses TRBV7-2 and TRBJ2-1; D gene ambiguous. Trimming took off 1 base at V and 0 bases at J, with 7 bases between the two ends. Germline CDR1 reads SGHTA; CDR2 reads FQGNSA. The CDR3 runs to 15 residues. This CDR3 reads CASSLVAVSYNEQFF. CDR3 DNA: TGTGCCAGCAGCTTAGTGGCGGTCTCCTACAATGAGCAGTTCTTC. The full variable domain, with the rest looked up from reference TRBV7-2 and TRBJ2-1, is GAGVSQSPSNKVTEKGKDVELRCDPISGHTALYWYRQSLGQGLEFLIYFQGNSAPDKSGLPSDRFSAERTGGSVSTLTIQRTQQEDSAVYLCASSLVAVSYNEQFFGPGTRLTVL.

This chain links TRBV6-1 with TRBJ1-4; the match to TRBD1 covers 8 bases. The V and J ends lost 5 bases and 8 bases, in that order; junction bases with no gene match: 19. Germline V lookup: CDR1 MNHNS, CDR2 SASEGT. This CDR3 has 18 residues. The CDR3 loop reads CASSQGQGRLLAGEKLFF. CDR3 coding DNA: TGTGCCAGCAGTCAAGGACAGGGACGCCTCCTCGCGGGAGAAAAACTGTTTTTT.

The chain has TRBV27 and TRBJ2-2, with D perhaps TRBD1 (6 bases). The germline gives CDR1 MNHEY, CDR2 SMNVEV (reference sequence). This CDR3 contains 15 residues. V was cut by 6 bases and J by 0 bases, with 11 bases left in between. The DNA for the CDR3 is TGTGCCAGCAGCCGAAGGACAGCGAACACCGGGGAGCTGTTTTTT. Residues: CASSRRTANTGELFF.